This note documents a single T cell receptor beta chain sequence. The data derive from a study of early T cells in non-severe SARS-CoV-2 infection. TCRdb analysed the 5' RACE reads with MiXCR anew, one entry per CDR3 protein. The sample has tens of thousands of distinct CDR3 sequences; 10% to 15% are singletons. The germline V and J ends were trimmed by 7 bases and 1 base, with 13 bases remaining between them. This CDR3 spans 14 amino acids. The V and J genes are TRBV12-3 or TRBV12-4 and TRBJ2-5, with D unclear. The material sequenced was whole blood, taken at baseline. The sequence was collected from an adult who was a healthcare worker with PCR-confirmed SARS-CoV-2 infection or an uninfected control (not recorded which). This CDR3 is CASTYQEIQETQYF. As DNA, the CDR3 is TGTGCCAGCACCTATCAGGAGATCCAAGAGACCCAGTACTTC.